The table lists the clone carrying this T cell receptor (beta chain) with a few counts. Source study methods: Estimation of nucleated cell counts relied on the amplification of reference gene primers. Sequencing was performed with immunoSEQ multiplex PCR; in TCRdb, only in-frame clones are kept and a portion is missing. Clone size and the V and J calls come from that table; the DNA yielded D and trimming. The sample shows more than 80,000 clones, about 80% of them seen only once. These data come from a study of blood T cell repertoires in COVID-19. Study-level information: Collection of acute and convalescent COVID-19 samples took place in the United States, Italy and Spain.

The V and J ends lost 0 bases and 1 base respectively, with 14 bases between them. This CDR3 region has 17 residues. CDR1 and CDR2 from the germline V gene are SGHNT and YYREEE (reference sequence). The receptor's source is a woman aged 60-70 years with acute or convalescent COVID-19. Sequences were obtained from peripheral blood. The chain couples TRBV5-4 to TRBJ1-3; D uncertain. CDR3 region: CASSLANTEISGNTIYF. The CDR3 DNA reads TGTGCCAGCAGCTTGGCCAACACGGAGATATCTGGAAACACCATATATTTT.